Listed here is a single T cell receptor beta chain. Its antigen is unidentified. Other DNA sequences within the sample encode an identical CDR3. By way of CD45RO/CCR7/CD25/CD127/CD95/CD27, the CD4+ regulatory, stem cell-like memory, central memory and naive cells were sorted. The data stem from a study of beta chain features in type 1 diabetes. Study in general: There were some 98 million sorted cells examined across all samples.

Study-level points and caveats: TCRB rearrangement may or may not be influenced by HLA type; here this remained unresolved. At VDJ recombination sites, type 1 diabetes patients had fewer insertions and more deleted nucleotides.

Of the isolated RNA, all was reverse transcribed, and so the sequenced material was expressed TCRB transcripts. Sequencing used immunoSEQ multiplex PCR; TCRdb keeps in-frame clones, though not all of them. The data contain more than 110,000 clones, 6.9% of them singletons. The sequence derives from a woman in her twenties or thirties in good health. Sequencing used central memory CD4+ T cells from blood.

The CDR3 DNA follows: TGTGCCAGTAGTCTCGGACAGAACACCGGGGAGCTGTTTTTT. Translated: CASSLGQNTGELFF. The V gene is TRBV19, the J gene TRBJ2-2; possible D gene TRBD1, 5 bases. The germline CDR1 and CDR2 sequences are LNHDA and SQIVND (reference sequence). Trimming stripped 5 bases from V and 1 base from J, with 8 bases between. The CDR3 spans 14 residues.